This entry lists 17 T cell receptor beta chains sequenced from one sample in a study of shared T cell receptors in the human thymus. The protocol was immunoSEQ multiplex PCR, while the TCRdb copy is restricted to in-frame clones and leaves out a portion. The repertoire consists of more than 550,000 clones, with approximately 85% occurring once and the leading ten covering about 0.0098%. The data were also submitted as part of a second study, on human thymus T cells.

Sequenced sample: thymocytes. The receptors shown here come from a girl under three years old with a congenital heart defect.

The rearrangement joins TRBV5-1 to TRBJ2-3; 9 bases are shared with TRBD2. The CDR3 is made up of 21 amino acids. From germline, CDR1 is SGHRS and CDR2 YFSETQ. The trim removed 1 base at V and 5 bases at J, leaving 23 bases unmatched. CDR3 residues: CASSLWGAGGAWTLRVDTQYF. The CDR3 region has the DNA TGCGCCAGCAGCTTGTGGGGCGCGGGGGGGGCTTGGACCCTGCGGGTAGATACGCAGTATTTT.

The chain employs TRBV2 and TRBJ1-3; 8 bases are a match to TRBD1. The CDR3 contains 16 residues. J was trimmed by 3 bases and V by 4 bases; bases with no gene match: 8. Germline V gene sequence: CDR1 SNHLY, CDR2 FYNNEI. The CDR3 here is CASSGRQGKGGNTIYF. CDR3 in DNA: TGTGCCAGCAGTGGACGACAGGGGAAGGGTGGAAACACCATATATTTT.

The CDR3 DNA sequence: TGCGCCAGCAGCCAAGAGCTGGGGGGGTATAATTCACCCCTCCACTTT. It yields the protein CASSQELGGYNSPLHF. V gene TRBV4-1 combines with J gene TRBJ1-6, with D possibly being TRBD1 (5 bases). Trimming stripped 0 bases from V and 4 bases from J, with 10 bases between. CDR1 MGHRA and CDR2 YSYEKL come from the germline V gene. CDR3 length: 16 amino acids.

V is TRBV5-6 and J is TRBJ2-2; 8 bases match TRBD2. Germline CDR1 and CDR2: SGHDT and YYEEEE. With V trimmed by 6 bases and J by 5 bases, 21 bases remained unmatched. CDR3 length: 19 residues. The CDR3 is CASTGPGLDQRERTGELFF. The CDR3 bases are TGTGCCAGCACCGGGCCGGGACTAGATCAAAGGGAGAGGACCGGGGAGCTGTTTTTT.

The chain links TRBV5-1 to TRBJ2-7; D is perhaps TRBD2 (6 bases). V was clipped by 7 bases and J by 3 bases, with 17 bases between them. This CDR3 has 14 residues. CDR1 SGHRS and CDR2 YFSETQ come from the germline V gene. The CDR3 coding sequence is TGCGCCAGCCAAGAACCGGGGGTAGTCTACGAGCAGTACTTC. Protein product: CASQEPGVVYEQYF.

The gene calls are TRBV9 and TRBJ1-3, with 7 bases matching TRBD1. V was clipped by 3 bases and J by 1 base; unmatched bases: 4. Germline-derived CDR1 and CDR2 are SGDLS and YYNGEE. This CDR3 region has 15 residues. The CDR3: CASSATGLSGNTIYF. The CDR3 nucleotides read TGTGCCAGCAGCGCGACAGGGTTATCTGGAAACACCATATATTTT. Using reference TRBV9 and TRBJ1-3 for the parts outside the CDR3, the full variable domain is DSGVTQTPKHLITATGQRVTLRCSPRSGDLSVYWYQQSLDQGLQFLIQYYNGEERAKGNILERFSAQQFPDLHSELNLSSLELGDSALYFCASSATGLSGNTIYFGEGSWLTVV.

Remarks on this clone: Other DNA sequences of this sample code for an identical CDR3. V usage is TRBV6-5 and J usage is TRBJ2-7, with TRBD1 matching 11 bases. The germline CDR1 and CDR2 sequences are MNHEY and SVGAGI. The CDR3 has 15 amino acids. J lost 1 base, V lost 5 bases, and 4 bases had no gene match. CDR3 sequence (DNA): TGTGCCAGCAGTGGCGGGACAGGGGGTTCCTACGAGCAGTACTTC. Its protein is CASSGGTGGSYEQYF.

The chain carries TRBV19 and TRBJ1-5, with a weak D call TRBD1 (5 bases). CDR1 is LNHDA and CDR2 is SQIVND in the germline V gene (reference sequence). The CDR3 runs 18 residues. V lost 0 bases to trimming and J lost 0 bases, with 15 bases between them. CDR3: CASSIDRSQQASNQPQHF. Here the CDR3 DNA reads TGTGCCAGTAGTATAGATCGCTCCCAACAGGCTAGCAATCAGCCCCAGCATTTT. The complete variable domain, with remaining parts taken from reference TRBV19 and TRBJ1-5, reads DGGITQSPKYLFRKEGQNVTLSCEQNLNHDAMYWYRQDPGQGLRLIYYSQIVNDFQKGDIAEGYSVSREKKESFPLTVTSAQKNPTAFYLCASSIDRSQQASNQPQHFGDGTRLSIL.

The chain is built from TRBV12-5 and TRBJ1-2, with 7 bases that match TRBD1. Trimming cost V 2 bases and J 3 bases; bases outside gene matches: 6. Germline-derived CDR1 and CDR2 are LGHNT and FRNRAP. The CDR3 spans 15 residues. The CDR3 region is CASGLPRDRDYGYTF. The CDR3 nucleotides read TGTGCTAGTGGTTTGCCCCGGGACAGAGACTATGGCTACACCTTC.

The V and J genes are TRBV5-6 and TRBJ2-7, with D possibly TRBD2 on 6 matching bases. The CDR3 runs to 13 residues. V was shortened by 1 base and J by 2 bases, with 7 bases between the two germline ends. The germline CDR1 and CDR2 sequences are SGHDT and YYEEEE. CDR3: CASSLRGTYEQYF. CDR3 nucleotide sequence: TGTGCCAGCAGCTTGCGGGGGACCTACGAGCAGTACTTC.

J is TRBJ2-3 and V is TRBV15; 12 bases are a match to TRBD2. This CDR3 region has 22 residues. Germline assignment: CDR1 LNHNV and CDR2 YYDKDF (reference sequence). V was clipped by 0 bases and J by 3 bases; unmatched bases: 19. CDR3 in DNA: TGTGCCACCAGCAGAGACCCCGACAGGGGGCTTACTAGCGGGGGGCCAACAGATACGCAGTATTTT. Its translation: CATSRDPDRGLTSGGPTDTQYF.

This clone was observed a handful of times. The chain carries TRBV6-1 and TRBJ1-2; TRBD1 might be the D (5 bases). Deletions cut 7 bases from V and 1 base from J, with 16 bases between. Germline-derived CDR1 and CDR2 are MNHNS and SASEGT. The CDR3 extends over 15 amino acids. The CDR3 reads CASTTGPGGNYGYTF. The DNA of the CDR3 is TGTGCCAGCACAACTGGCCCGGGGGGTAACTATGGCTACACCTTC.

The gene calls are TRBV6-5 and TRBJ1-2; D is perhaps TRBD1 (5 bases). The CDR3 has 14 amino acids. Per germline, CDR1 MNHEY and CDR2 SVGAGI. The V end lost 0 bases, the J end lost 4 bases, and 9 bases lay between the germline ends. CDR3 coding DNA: TGTGCCAGCAGTTACTCTAGTACAGGCTATGGCTACACCTTC. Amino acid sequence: CASSYSSTGYGYTF.

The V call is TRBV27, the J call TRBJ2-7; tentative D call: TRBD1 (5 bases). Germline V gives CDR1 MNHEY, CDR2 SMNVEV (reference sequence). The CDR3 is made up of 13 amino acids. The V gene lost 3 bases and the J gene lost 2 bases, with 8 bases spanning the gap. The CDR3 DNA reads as TGTGCCAGCAGTTTTGGCAGGGCCTACGAGCAGTACTTC. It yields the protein CASSFGRAYEQYF.

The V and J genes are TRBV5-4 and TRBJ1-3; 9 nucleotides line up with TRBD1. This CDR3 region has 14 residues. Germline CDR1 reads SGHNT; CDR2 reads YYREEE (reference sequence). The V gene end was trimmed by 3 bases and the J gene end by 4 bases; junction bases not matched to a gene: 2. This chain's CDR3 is CASSSGQGGNTIYF. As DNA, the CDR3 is TGTGCCAGCAGCTCGGGACAGGGAGGAAACACCATATATTTT.

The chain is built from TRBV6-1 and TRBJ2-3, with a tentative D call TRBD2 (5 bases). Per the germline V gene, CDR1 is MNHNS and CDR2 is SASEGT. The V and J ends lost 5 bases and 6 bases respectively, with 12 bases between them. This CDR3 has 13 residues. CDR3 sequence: CASSPSSRDTQYF. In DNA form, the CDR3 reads TGTGCCAGCAGTCCTTCTAGCCGGGATACGCAGTATTTT.

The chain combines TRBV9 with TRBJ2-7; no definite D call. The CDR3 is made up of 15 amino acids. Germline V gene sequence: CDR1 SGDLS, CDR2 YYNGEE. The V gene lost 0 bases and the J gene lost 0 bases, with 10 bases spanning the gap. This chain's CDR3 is CASSVGSSFSYEQYF. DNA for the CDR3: TGTGCCAGCAGCGTAGGCAGTTCCTTCTCCTACGAGCAGTACTTC.